The 10 T cell receptor beta chains below all came from one sample that was sequenced in a study of T cells in Graves' hyperthyroidism and ophthalmopathy (dated by TCRdb to between 2018 and 2020). The library relied on multiplex PCR. TCRdb names Illumina HiSeq 2000 as the instrument used. Amplification of TCR beta CDR3 regions was carried out from RNA transcripts. The TCR CDR3 was subjected to a first round of RT-PCR using the HTBI primer set and the Qiagen OneStep RT-PCR kit. TCRdb itself trimmed the public reads at Q25 with fastp, ran MiXCR and retained productive beta chains. Rows are unified per CDR3 protein, each entry keeping the most common DNA and genes. The sample table records about 350,000 distinct CDR3 sequences; 17% of these occur just once. Approximately 33% of the sample is held by the ten biggest clonotypes. What was sequenced was blood. These receptors came from a woman in her twenties or thirties with Graves' hyperthyroidism that later progressed to Graves' ophthalmopathy.

This clonotype was counted at least ten times. The rearrangement joins TRBV4-2 to TRBJ2-2, with D perhaps TRBD2 (6 bases). The V end was cut by 1 base, the J end by 6 bases, with 9 bases between. This CDR3 region has 14 residues. Looked up from germline, CDR1 is LGHNA and CDR2 is YNFKEQ. CDR3 nucleotide sequence: TGTGCCAGCAGCCAAGCGGGCGGGGCCGGGGAGCTGTTTTTT. Encoded protein: CASSQAGGAGELFF.

This chain joins TRBV29-1 and TRBJ2-1; no clear D gene. V was shortened by 4 bases and J by 7 bases, with 11 bases between the two germline ends. The CDR3 runs 12 residues. Germline V lookup: CDR1 SQVTM, CDR2 ANQGSEA. The CDR3 loop reads CSVVGVGNEQFF. CDR3 in DNA: TGCAGCGTTGTGGGCGTAGGGAATGAGCAGTTCTTC.

This clonotype was counted at least ten times. The chain employs TRBV28 and TRBJ2-1, with 9 nucleotides matching TRBD2. This CDR3 is built from 15 residues. Per germline, CDR1 MDHEN and CDR2 SYDVKM. J gave up 6 bases and V 5 bases, and 8 bases lay outside the gene matches. CDR3 in DNA: TGTGCCAGCAGTCCGCGGGAGGGCCACGTCAATGAGCAGTTCTTC. The encoded protein is CASSPREGHVNEQFF.

This chain links TRBV4-1 with TRBJ2-7; D gene unclear. The CDR3 has 14 amino acids. The germline V and J ends were trimmed by 0 bases and 2 bases, with 8 bases remaining between them. CDR1 is MGHRA, CDR2 YSYEKL, per germline. In nucleotides, the CDR3 is TGCGCCAGCAGCCAAGAACAGATTACCTACGAGCAGTACTTC. This gives the protein CASSQEQITYEQYF.

As regards this clonotype: A read error may be the cause here, since a much bigger clone is one base away. The chain carries TRBV18 and TRBJ1-1; the D gene is possibly TRBD1 (5 bases). This CDR3 region has 13 residues. Trimming stripped 3 bases from V and 10 bases from J, with 15 bases between. The germline V gene has CDR1 KGHSH and CDR2 LQKENI. This chain's CDR3 is CASSPAGASGAFF. The CDR3 region has the DNA TGTGCCAGCTCACCTGCTGGGGCTAGTGGAGCTTTCTTT. Complete variable domain (other parts from reference TRBV18 and TRBJ1-1): NAGVMQNPRHLVRRRGQEARLRCSPMKGHSHVYWYRQLPEEGLKFMVYLQKENIIDESGMPKERFSAEFPKEGPSILRIQQVVRGDSAAYFCASSPAGASGAFFGQGTRLTVV.

The chain has TRBV19 and TRBJ1-2, with TRBD1 matching over 10 bases. The germline V gene has CDR1 LNHDA and CDR2 SQIVND (reference sequence). V lost 10 bases to trimming and J lost 12 bases; unmatched junction nucleotides: 14. This CDR3 contains 13 residues. The CDR3 here is CATTMGQGSRHTF. In DNA form, the CDR3 reads TGTGCCACTACAATGGGACAGGGGAGTCGTCACACCTTC.

This clonotype was seen many times. The chain carries TRBV10-3 and TRBJ1-1; TRBD1 agrees at 9 bases. The CDR3 has 14 amino acids. Germline V lookup: CDR1 ENHRY, CDR2 SYGVKD. The ends lost 6 bases at V and 0 bases at J; junction bases unmatched: 2. The CDR3 is CAIRDRGLNTEAFF. CDR3 bases: TGTGCCATCAGGGACAGGGGATTGAACACTGAAGCTTTCTTT.

The rearrangement joins TRBV18 to TRBJ1-2; 10 nucleotides agree with TRBD1. Germline CDR1 KGHSH, CDR2 LQKENI. V was clipped by 1 base and J by 6 bases; unmatched bases: 8. The CDR3 runs 16 residues. CDR3 sequence: CASSPLVTGGRNGYTF. The CDR3 nucleotides are TGTGCCAGCTCACCACTAGTGACAGGGGGCAGAAATGGCTACACCTTC.

In this sample, this clonotype turned up many times. The chain combines TRBV12-3 or TRBV12-4 with TRBJ1-1; no reliable D call. The CDR3 extends over 15 amino acids. The V and J ends lost 7 bases and 0 bases respectively, with 15 bases between them. The chain's CDR3 is CASTIGRRMNTEAFF. CDR3 sequence (DNA): TGTGCCAGCACCATAGGACGCCGCATGAACACTGAAGCTTTCTTT.

The chain couples TRBV24-1 to TRBJ2-3; D is undetermined. The germline CDR1 and CDR2 sequences are KGHDR and SFDVKD. V dropped 7 bases and J dropped 0 bases, with 4 bases sitting between them. This CDR3 comprises 12 residues. The CDR3 sequence: CATRSSTDTQYF. The DNA of the CDR3 is TGTGCCACCAGATCAAGCACAGATACGCAGTATTTT.